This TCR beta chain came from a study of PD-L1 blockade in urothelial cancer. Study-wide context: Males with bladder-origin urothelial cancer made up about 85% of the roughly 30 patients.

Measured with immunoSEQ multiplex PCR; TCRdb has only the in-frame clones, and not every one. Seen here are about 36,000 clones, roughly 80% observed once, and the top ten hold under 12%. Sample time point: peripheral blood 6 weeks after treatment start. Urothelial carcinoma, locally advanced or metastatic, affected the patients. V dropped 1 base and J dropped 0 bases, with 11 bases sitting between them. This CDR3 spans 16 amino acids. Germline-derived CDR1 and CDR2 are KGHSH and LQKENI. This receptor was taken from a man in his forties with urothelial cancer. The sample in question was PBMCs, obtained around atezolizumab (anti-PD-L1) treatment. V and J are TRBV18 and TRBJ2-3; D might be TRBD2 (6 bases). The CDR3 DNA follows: TGTGCCAGCTCACCACGTAGGGGACTCAGCACAGATACGCAGTATTTT. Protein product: CASSPRRGLSTDTQYF.